This TCR beta chain was sequenced during a study of Graves' ophthalmopathy and Graves' hyperthyroidism. This CDR3 is 17 amino acids long. With V trimmed by 5 bases and J by 10 bases, 15 bases remained unmatched. CDR1 MNHEY and CDR2 SVGAGI come from the germline V gene. In its sample, this clonotype was seen many times. Its antigen is not identified. Transcripts of RNA were the source for amplifying TCR beta CDR3 regions. RT-PCR with HTBI primers came first, then second-round multiplex PCR. Using its own MiXCR run on the multiplex PCR reads, TCRdb lists one record per CDR3 protein. The profile covers roughly 300,000 distinct CDR3 sequences, with 17% appearing a single time and roughly an eighth taken by the ten largest. Disease in donors with ophthalmopathy had moderate-to-severe activity, CAS ≥3, NOSPECS ≥4 and under 3 months' duration. Additional autoimmune diseases, uncontrolled infections, pregnancy or lactation disqualified patients. Diagnoses were established from clinical symptoms, serum thyroxine, TRAb, thyroid ultrasound and orbital computed tomography.

Broader study findings: The blood repertoire also included most expanded thyroid clonotypes above 0.001 frequency.

The source is an adult man with Graves' ophthalmopathy. This chain links TRBV6-5 with TRBJ1-6, with 9 nucleotides matching TRBD1. Sequenced input: peripheral blood. CDR3 region: CASSRTGTGRGYSPLHF. The CDR3 coding sequence is TGTGCCAGCAGTCGGACCGGGACAGGGAGGGGTTACTCACCCCTCCACTTT.